The T cell receptor (beta chain) under discussion was sequenced for a study of T-cell reconstitution after alpha-beta-depleted transplantation in children (dated by TCRdb to 2016 to 2017). Some background on the complete study: Using TCR repertoire profiling, the study quantitatively followed how T-cell immune reconstitution unfolded in children after TCRalphabeta/CD19-depleted allogeneic hematopoietic cell transplantation.

Broader findings and caveats from the paper: Over subsequent months, a decline in hyperexpanded clone frequencies was noted, and after one year, T-cell counts and TCRbeta diversity were mostly ascribed to newly produced T cells. In some patients, the high TCRbeta diversity seen at day 60 was put down to recipient T cells and intrathymic progenitors that had survived conditioning. The apparently early recovery of alphabetaT-cell counts about two months after transplant reportedly depended on only several hundred rapidly expanded clones that came from non-depleted graft cells.

Points on this clonotype: The antigen it recognizes is unknown. Being one base from a much bigger clone, this may be a read error.

Library preparation used PCR. The instrument given in TCRdb is Illumina HiSeq 2500. TCR libraries were prepared with molecular barcoding, using unique molecular identifiers to normalize TCRbeta repertoire quantification. The public reads were run again by TCRdb, first through fastp at Q25 and then through MiXCR, and only productive beta chains were kept. Every distinct CDR3 protein forms one entry, paired with its most common genes and DNA. In this sample the table shows 580,000 or so distinct CDR3 sequences, under 30% of which occur a single time. Roughly an eighth of the sample goes to the ten largest clones. The sample's treatment or condition label is to be understood as: allogeneic hematopoietic cell transplantation with graft depleted of TCRalphabeta T cells and CD19 B cells. TCRalphabeta/CD19-depleted allogeneic hematopoietic cell grafts were given to the transplant recipients, all of whom were children.

For CDR1 and CDR2, the germline V gene lists SGHNT and YENEEA. The CDR3 goes from the cysteine to the phenylalanine over 15 residues. CDR3 DNA is the only sequence kept; it has 45 bases, read in frame from the first base. The TCR sequence derives from a boy younger than two who had a stem cell transplant for acute myeloid leukemia, so the T cells may come from the graft donor. The V and J genes are TRBV11-3 and TRBJ2-1; the D gene remains uncertain. Source: PBMCs, mostly from graft donor cells, taken 360 days after TCRalphabeta/CD19-depleted stem cell transplant. Here is the DNA: TGTGCCAGCAATCAAGGGCATCCCTTGTACAATGAGCAGTCCTTC. Translated, it gives CASNQGHPLYNEQSF. Outside the CDR3, residues come from the reference TRBV11-3 and TRBJ2-1 proteins, so the full variable domain is: EAGVVQSPRYKIIEKKQPVAFWCNPISGHNTLYWYLQNLGQGPELLIRYENEEAVDDSQLPKDRFSAERLKGVDSTLKIQPAELGDSAVYLCASNQGHPLYNEQSFGPGTRLTVL.